Sequencing of this TCR beta chain was carried out in a study of human T cells and chemical hapten exposure. The sample's time point: patch test 2, 6 weeks after DPC sensitization. Regarding treatment: therapeutic diphenylcyclopropenone sensitization with weekly scalp DPC. CDR1 is SGHNT, CDR2 YYREEE, per germline (reference sequence). Trimming cost V 0 bases and J 4 bases, with 17 bases left between them. The CDR3 has 16 residues. This clonotype was counted a few times. Individual cDNA molecules had unique molecular identifiers attached to them by the library. TCRdb itself ran the RACE reads through MiXCR, one entry per CDR3 protein. The table includes approximately 92,000 distinct CDR3 sequences, over 10% detected once.

The source material was whole blood, sampled in connection with sensitization to the hapten diphenylcyclopropenone (DPC). The genes are TRBV5-4 and TRBJ2-7; D tentatively reads TRBD1 or TRBD2 (5 bases each). This TCR was recovered from a woman aged 40-49 years with alopecia areata. Some clones in this sample may be carry-over from other donors' samples. CDR3 sequence reads: CASSLGGSRQLYEQYF. CDR3 nucleotide sequence: TGTGCCAGCAGCTTGGGGGGGTCTCGACAGCTGTACGAGCAGTACTTC.